This TCR beta chain was retrieved from a study of human CD4 T cells and Enterobacteriaceae. Study-level background: E. coli, K. pneumoniae, E. aerogenes, S. flexneri, S. sonnei, S. typhimurium, S. aureus were stimuli.

The repertoire was sequenced with immunoSEQ multiplex PCR; TCRdb's copy has only in-frame clones and lacks some. The sample includes about 390 clones, roughly two fifths of them seen just once. Proliferating activated T cells were sorted by FACS as CFSE-low CD25+ ICOS+ after roughly 6-7 days. Sorted memory CD4+ T cells were CFSE-labeled and cultured 2:1 with irradiated antigen-pulsed autologous monocytes. All CD4+ cells other than CD45RA+CCR7+CD95- naive cells were sorted as memory, over 95% pure. Sorted cells lacked CD8+, CD14+, CD16+, CD56+, CD19+ and CD25-bright cells. The V end lost 5 bases, the J end lost 0 bases, and 18 bases lay between the germline ends. The CDR3 length is 17 residues.

The receptor's source is a human donor in good health. The sequencing sample was made of bacteria-reactive CD4+ T cells grown in culture. Stated subset: CFSE-low proliferating memory CD4 T cells sorted after in vitro stimulation with a heat-inactivated bacterium or M. tuberculosis lysate. The V and J genes are TRBV7-1 and TRBJ2-3, with D possibly TRBD1 on 6 matching bases. TRBV7-1 is treated as an ORF (open reading frame) with a function not yet certain. The CDR3 coding sequence is TGTGCCAGCAGCCATACCAGGGGCAGCACTAGCACAGATACGCAGTATTTT. Residues: CASSHTRGSTSTDTQYF.